This T cell receptor (beta chain) was sequenced during a study of blood T cells in healthy people across ages. Findings of the study overall: Among T cells, TCR beta diversity per million cells dropped roughly linearly as age rose.

The germline gives CDR1 DFQATT, CDR2 SNEGSKA (reference sequence). V dropped 0 bases and J dropped 0 bases, with 9 bases sitting between them. This CDR3 is built from 15 residues. Next came a second PCR, run for about 6 to 11 cycles, which used a sample-barcoded 5' primer along with a J-beta primer mix. Researchers report that a template-switch adaptor with 12 random nucleotides tagged each cDNA molecule. MiXCR, run by TCRdb on the 5' RACE reads, gives a single entry per CDR3 protein. This sample has around 620,000 distinct CDR3 sequences, with 27% found just once. Isolation recovered at least 6.5 million PBMCs from every sample. With each sample, at least 5 micrograms of total RNA were extracted. This clonotype was picked up many times. The antigen remains unidentified.

The material sequenced was blood. The chain uses TRBV20-1 and TRBJ1-3; the D gene is possibly TRBD1 (5 bases). The sequence derives from a woman in her 70s in good health. CDR3 protein: CSARDWGVSGNTIYF. The CDR3 DNA is TGCAGTGCTAGAGATTGGGGGGTCTCTGGAAACACCATATATTTT.